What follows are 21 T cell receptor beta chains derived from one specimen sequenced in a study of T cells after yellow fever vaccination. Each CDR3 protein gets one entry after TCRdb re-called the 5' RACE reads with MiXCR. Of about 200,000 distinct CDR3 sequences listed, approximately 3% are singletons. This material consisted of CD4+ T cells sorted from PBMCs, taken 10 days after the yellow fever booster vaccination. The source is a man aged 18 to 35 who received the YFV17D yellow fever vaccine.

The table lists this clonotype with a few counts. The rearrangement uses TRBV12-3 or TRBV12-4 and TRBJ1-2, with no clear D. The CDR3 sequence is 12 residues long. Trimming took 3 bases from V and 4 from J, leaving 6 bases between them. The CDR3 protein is CASSFGIYGYTF. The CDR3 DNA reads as TGTGCCAGCAGTTTTGGAATCTATGGCTACACCTTC.

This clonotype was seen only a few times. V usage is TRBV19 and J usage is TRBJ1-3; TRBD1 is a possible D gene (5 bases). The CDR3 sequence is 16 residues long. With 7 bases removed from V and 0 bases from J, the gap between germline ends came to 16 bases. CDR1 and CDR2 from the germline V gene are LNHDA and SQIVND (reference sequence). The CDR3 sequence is CASTPGPGTSGNTIYF. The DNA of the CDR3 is TGTGCCAGTACCCCCGGGCCAGGGACCTCTGGAAACACCATATATTTT. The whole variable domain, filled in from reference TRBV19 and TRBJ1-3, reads DGGITQSPKYLFRKEGQNVTLSCEQNLNHDAMYWYRQDPGQGLRLIYYSQIVNDFQKGDIAEGYSVSREKKESFPLTVTSAQKNPTAFYLCASTPGPGTSGNTIYFGEGSWLTVV.

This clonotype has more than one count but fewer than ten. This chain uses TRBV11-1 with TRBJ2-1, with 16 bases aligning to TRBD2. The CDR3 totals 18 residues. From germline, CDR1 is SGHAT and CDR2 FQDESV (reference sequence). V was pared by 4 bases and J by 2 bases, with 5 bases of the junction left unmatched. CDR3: CASSSPGTSGGAYNEQFF. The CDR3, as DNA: TGTGCCAGCAGCTCCCCCGGGACTAGCGGGGGGGCCTACAATGAGCAGTTCTTC.

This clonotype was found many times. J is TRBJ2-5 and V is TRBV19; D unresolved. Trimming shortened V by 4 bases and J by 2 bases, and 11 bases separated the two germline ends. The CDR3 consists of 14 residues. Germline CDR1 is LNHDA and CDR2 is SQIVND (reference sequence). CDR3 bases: TGTGCCAGTAGTAGCCGGGCAAGACAAGAGACCCAGTACTTC. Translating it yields CASSSRARQETQYF.

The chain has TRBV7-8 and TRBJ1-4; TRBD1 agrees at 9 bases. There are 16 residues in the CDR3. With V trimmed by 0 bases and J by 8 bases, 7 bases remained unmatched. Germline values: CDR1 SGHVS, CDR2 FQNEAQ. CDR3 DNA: TGTGCCAGCAGCTTAGCTGGCGGGACAGGGTACGAAAAACTGTTTTTT. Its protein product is CASSLAGGTGYEKLFF.

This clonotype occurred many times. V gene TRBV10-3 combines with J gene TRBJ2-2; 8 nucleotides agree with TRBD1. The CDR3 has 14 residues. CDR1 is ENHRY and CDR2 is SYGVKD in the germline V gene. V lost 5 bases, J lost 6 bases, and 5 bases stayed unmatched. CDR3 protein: CAISQDRVSGELFF. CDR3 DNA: TGTGCCATCAGTCAGGACAGGGTCTCCGGGGAGCTGTTTTTT.

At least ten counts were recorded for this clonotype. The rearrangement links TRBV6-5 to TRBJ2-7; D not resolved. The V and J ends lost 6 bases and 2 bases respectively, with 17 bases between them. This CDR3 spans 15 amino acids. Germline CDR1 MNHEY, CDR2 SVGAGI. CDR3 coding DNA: TGTGCCAGCAGCACGGACGCCCGCCTGACCTACGAGCAGTACTTC. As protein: CASSTDARLTYEQYF.

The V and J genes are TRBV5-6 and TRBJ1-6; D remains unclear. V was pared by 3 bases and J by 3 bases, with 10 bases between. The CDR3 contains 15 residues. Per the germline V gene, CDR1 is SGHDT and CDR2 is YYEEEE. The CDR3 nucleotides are TGTGCCAGCAGCTCGGACGGCTTCTATAATTCACCCCTCCACTTT. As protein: CASSSDGFYNSPLHF.

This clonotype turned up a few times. In DNA, the CDR3 is TGTGCCAGCAGTTACTCCGGGACTAGCGTGTTGGGGACCCAGTACTTC. Protein: CASSYSGTSVLGTQYF. The V and J genes are TRBV6-5 and TRBJ2-5; 10 nucleotides agree with TRBD2. This CDR3 has 16 residues. CDR1 and CDR2 (germline): MNHEY, SVGAGI. Trimming at V came to 0 bases and at J to 7 bases, leaving 8 bases not matched to a gene.

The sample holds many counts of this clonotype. As DNA, the CDR3 is TGTGCCAGCAGCTGGGGGAACTATGGCTACACCTTC. It encodes CASSWGNYGYTF. The chain is built from TRBV7-2 and TRBJ1-2, with D possibly matching TRBD1 (5 bases). Germline CDR1 reads SGHTA; CDR2 reads FQGNSA. The ends were cut back, 4 bases at V and 2 bases at J, with 5 bases in the middle. The CDR3 is 12 residues long.

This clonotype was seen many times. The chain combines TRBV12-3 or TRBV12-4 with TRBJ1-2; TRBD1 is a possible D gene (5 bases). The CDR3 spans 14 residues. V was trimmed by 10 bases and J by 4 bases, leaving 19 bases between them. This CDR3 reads CATMGPQFFYGYTF. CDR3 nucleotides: TGTGCCACAATGGGGCCCCAGTTTTTCTATGGCTACACCTTC.

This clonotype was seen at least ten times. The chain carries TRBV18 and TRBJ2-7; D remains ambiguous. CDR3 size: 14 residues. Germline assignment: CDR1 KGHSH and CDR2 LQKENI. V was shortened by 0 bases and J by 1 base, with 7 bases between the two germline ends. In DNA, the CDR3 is TGTGCCAGCTCACCACCCGGGCCGTCCTACGAGCAGTACTTC. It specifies CASSPPGPSYEQYF.

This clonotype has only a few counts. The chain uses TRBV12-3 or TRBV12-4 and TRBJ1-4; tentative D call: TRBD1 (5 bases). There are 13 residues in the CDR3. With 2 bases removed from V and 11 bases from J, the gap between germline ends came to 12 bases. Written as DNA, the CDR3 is TGTGCCAGCAGTTTAACGACCCCAGGGAAACTGTTTTTT. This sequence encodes CASSLTTPGKLFF.

The CDR3 DNA is TGTGCCAGCAGTCCCGAAATGAGTTATGGCTACACCTTC. This gives the protein CASSPEMSYGYTF. The chain combines TRBV12-3 or TRBV12-4 with TRBJ1-2; D ambiguous. V was clipped by 5 bases and J by 5 bases, with 12 bases between them. The CDR3 spans 13 residues.

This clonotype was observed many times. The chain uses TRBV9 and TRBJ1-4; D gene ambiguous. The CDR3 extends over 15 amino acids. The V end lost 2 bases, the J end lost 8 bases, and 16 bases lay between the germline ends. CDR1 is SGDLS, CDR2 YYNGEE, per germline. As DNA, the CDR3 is TGTGCCAGCAGCGTTGGGGTCCGGGAGGGCGAAAAACTGTTTTTT. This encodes CASSVGVREGEKLFF.

CDR3 DNA sequence: TGTGCCAGCTCTGGACGGAATGAAGCTTTCTTT. It yields the protein CASSGRNEAFF. The chain couples TRBV6-5 to TRBJ1-1; D gene unclear. CDR1 and CDR2 (germline): MNHEY, SVGAGI. The CDR3 is 11 residues long. The V end was cut by 8 bases, the J end by 7 bases, with 11 bases between.

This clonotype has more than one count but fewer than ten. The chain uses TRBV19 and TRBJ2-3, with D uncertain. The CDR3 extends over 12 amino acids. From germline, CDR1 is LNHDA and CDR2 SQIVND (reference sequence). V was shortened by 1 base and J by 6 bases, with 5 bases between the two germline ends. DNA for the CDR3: TGTGCCAGTAGTATAGCACAGGATACGCAGTATTTT. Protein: CASSIAQDTQYF.

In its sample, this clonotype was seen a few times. The CDR3 is CASSFTGTGGYEQYF. In DNA form, the CDR3 reads TGCGCCAGCAGCTTCACCGGGACAGGGGGCTACGAGCAGTACTTC. The V and J genes are TRBV5-1 and TRBJ2-7; 11 bases are a match to TRBD1. The CDR3 runs 15 residues. Germline loops: CDR1 SGHRS, CDR2 YFSETQ. The trim removed 2 bases at V and 3 bases at J, leaving 4 bases unmatched.

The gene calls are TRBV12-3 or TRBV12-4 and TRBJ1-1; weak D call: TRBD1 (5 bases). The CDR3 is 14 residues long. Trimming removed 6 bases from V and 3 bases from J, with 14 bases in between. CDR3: CASSTGRGHTEAFF. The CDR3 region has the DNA TGTGCCAGCAGCACCGGCCGGGGCCACACTGAAGCTTTCTTT.

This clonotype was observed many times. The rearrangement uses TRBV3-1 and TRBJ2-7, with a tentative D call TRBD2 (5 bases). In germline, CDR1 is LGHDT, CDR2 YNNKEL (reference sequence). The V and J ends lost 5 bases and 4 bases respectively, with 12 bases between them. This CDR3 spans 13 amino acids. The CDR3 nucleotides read TGTGCCAGCAGCTCGACGGACTTTTACGAGCAGTACTTC. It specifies CASSSTDFYEQYF.

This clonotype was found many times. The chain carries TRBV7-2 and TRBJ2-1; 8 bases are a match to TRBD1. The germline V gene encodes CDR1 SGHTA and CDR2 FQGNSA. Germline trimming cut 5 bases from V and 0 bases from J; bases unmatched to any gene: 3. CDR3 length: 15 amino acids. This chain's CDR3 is CASSTGQGSYNEQFF. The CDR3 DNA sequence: TGTGCCAGCAGCACTGGACAGGGCTCCTACAATGAGCAGTTCTTC.